Presented here are 2 T cell receptor beta chains from one specimen sequenced in a study of CD8 T cells in ankylosing spondylitis. In TCRdb, the 5' RACE reads were re-called with MiXCR into one record per CDR3 protein. Among more than 300,000 distinct CDR3 sequences listed, roughly 12% were seen once. Sequencing was done on a sample of blood, either unsorted or a sorted T cell fraction (not recorded which). The receptors shown here come from a female donor with ankylosing spondylitis or in good health (not recorded which).

This clonotype has ten or more counts. The chain recombines TRBV5-6 with TRBJ1-2; D is possibly TRBD1 (5 bases). Trimming left V 4 bases short and J 5 bases short, with 18 bases between. The V gene's germline CDR1 is SGHDT and CDR2 YYEEEE. The CDR3 covers 15 residues. The CDR3 sequence is CASSLPGGSIYGYTF. The CDR3 region has the DNA TGTGCCAGCAGCCTGCCTGGGGGAAGCATTTATGGCTACACCTTC.

This clonotype was detected many times. The gene calls are TRBV20-1 and TRBJ2-3; TRBD2 matches at 8 bases. The J segment lost 0 bases and the V segment lost 5 bases, leaving 19 bases of the junction unmatched. This CDR3 comprises 19 residues. From germline, CDR1 is DFQATT and CDR2 SNEGSKA (reference sequence). The CDR3 region has the DNA TGCAGTGCTCGTGGGCGTCTTGTCGGGGGGGCCCTGAGCACAGATACGCAGTATTTT. Translating it yields CSARGRLVGGALSTDTQYF.